These 2 T cell receptor beta chains were all obtained from the same sample, sequenced in a study of beta chain features in type 1 diabetes. Regarding the study as a whole: Within each of all four CD4+ subsets, Type 1 diabetes patients had TCRB CDR3s that were moderately but significantly shorter.

The antigens of these receptors remain unknown. Expressed TCRB transcripts were sequenced because the entire RNA isolate underwent reverse transcription. Clones were sequenced by immunoSEQ multiplex PCR, and TCRdb holds only the in-frame ones, with some missing. The table lists 630,000 or so clones, over 12% of them singletons. The sample consisted of naive CD4+ T cells from blood. The receptors were gathered from a man aged 18 to 35 with type 1 diabetes.

This clone was counted only a few times. The gene calls are TRBV15 and TRBJ1-1, with unresolved D. This CDR3 contains 14 residues. The V end was cut by 3 bases, the J end by 4 bases, with 12 bases between. Germline CDR1 is LNHNV and CDR2 is YYDKDF (reference sequence). DNA of the CDR3: TGTGCCACCAGCAGTGACGCGGTTGGCACTGAAGCTTTCTTT. It translates to CATSSDAVGTEAFF.

This clone was detected a few times. V is TRBV5-1 and J is TRBJ1-4; 9 bases are shared with TRBD1. The CDR3 is 16 amino acids. The J segment lost 5 bases and the V segment lost 1 base, leaving 6 bases of the junction unmatched. Germline V CDR1 and CDR2: SGHRS, YFSETQ. The CDR3 here is CASSLTGQGSNEKLFF. The CDR3, as DNA: TGCGCCAGCAGCTTGACCGGACAGGGGTCGAATGAAAAACTGTTTTTT. Combining the CDR3 with reference TRBV5-1 and TRBJ1-4 gives the whole variable domain KAGVTQTPRYLIKTRGQQVTLSCSPISGHRSVSWYQQTPGQGLQFLFEYFSETQRNKGNFPGRFSGRQFSNSRSEMNVSTLELGDSALYLCASSLTGQGSNEKLFFGSGTQLSVL.